Detailed here is one TCR beta chain. Its antigen has not been determined. Base qualities are not at hand, and no much larger clone is one base apart. Via the germline V gene (reference sequence), CDR1 is DFQATT and CDR2 SNEGSKA. There are 14 amino acids in the CDR3, from cysteine to phenylalanine inclusive. Of the read, only the CDR3 DNA is kept; its 42 bases are in frame from base 1. For this chain, trimming is 6 bases at the V end and 3 bases at the J end, and the number of junction bases without a gene match is 9. The record originates from a study. TCRdb records Illumina MiSeq as the sequencer. TCRdb reworked the public reads: Q25 trimming with fastp, MiXCR clone assembly, productive beta chains retained. Identical CDR3 proteins give one entry, which carries the most common genes and DNA. In this sample the table shows 3,600 or so distinct CDR3 sequences, about 9% of which occur a single time. The ten most abundant clones make up less than 7.5% of the sample.

The chain is assembled from TRBV20-1 and TRBJ2-7, and 9 junctional nucleotides match TRBD1. This sequence was found in a human donor with rheumatoid arthritis. Sequencing used CD4+ T cells from synovial fluid. In nucleotide form, the sequence is TGCAGTGCCCCGGACAGGGGTTCGGACTACGAGCAGTACTTC. This encodes CSAPDRGSDYEQYF.